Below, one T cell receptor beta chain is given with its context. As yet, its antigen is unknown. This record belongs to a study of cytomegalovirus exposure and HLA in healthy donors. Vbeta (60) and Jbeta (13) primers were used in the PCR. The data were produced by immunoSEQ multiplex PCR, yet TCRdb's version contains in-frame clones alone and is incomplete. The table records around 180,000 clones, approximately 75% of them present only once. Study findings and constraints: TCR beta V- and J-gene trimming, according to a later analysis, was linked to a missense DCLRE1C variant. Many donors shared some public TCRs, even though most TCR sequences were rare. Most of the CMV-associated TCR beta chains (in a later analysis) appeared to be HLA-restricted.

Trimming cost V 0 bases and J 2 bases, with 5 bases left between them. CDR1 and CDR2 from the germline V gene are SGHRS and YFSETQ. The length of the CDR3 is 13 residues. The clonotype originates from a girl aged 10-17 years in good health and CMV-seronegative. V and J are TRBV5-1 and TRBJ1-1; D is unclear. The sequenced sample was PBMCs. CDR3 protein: CASSLGANTEAFF. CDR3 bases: TGCGCCAGCAGCTTGGGGGCCAACACTGAAGCTTTCTTT. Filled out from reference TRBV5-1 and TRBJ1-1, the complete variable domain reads KAGVTQTPRYLIKTRGQQVTLSCSPISGHRSVSWYQQTPGQGLQFLFEYFSETQRNKGNFPGRFSGRQFSNSRSEMNVSTLELGDSALYLCASSLGANTEAFFGQGTRLTVV.